These 18 T cell receptor beta chains came from one sample sequenced in a study of blood T cell repertoires in COVID-19. This table comes from immunoSEQ multiplex PCR, and its TCRdb copy is limited to in-frame clones, with some not included. The sample holds some 200,000 clones, 85% to 90% seen once. The sequenced material came from peripheral blood. The source of these receptors is a man older than 75 with acute or convalescent COVID-19.

As to this clone: Other DNA sequences in this sample translate to the same CDR3. The CDR3 DNA reads TGTGCCTGGAGTGTACTAGCGGGTTCCTACAATGAGCAGTTCTTC. This encodes CAWSVLAGSYNEQFF. The V and J genes are TRBV30 and TRBJ2-1; 9 bases are a match to TRBD2. The V segment lost 0 bases and the J segment 1 base; nucleotides outside the gene matches: 1. The germline V gene encodes CDR1 GTSNPN and CDR2 SVGIG (reference sequence). This CDR3 comprises 15 residues.

The V gene is TRBV27, the J gene TRBJ1-6, with D tentatively TRBD1 (5 bases). The V end was cut by 0 bases, the J end by 0 bases, with 12 bases between. Germline CDR1 MNHEY, CDR2 SMNVEV (reference sequence). The CDR3 length is 18 residues. As DNA, the CDR3 is TGTGCCAGCAGTTTATCGGGGCAGCTTAGCTCCTATAATTCACCCCTCCACTTT. It yields the protein CASSLSGQLSSYNSPLHF.

The chain uses TRBV28 and TRBJ2-1, with 12 bases fitting TRBD2. Germline loops: CDR1 MDHEN, CDR2 SYDVKM. V was clipped by 3 bases and J by 8 bases; unmatched bases: 5. The CDR3 runs to 15 residues. The chain's CDR3 is CASSLPSGRVDEQFF. The CDR3 DNA is TGTGCCAGCAGTTTGCCTAGCGGGAGGGTCGATGAGCAGTTCTTC.

This clone has only a few counts. CDR3: CASSPGTGKQETQYF. As DNA, the CDR3 is TGCGCCAGCAGCCCAGGGACAGGAAAACAAGAGACCCAGTACTTC. The rearrangement links TRBV5-1 to TRBJ2-5, with 8 bases that match TRBD1. The CDR3 is 15 residues long. Germline-derived CDR1 and CDR2 are SGHRS and YFSETQ. V was clipped by 4 bases and J by 2 bases; unmatched bases: 7. The full variable domain, completed using reference TRBV5-1 and TRBJ2-5, is KAGVTQTPRYLIKTRGQQVTLSCSPISGHRSVSWYQQTPGQGLQFLFEYFSETQRNKGNFPGRFSGRQFSNSRSEMNVSTLELGDSALYLCASSPGTGKQETQYFGPGTRLLVL.

Only one count was recorded for this clone. This rearrangement joins TRBV11-3 to TRBJ1-4; D ambiguous. Germline CDR1 is SGHNT and CDR2 is YENEEA. The CDR3 is made up of 15 amino acids. Trimming took 1 base from V and 8 from J, leaving 14 bases between them. The DNA of the CDR3 is TGTGCCAGCAGCTTAGTTAGTTCCCGGTGGGAAAAACTGTTTTTT. This translates into CASSLVSSRWEKLFF. Supplemented by reference TRBV11-3 and TRBJ1-4, the full variable domain reads EAGVVQSPRYKIIEKKQPVAFWCNPISGHNTLYWYLQNLGQGPELLIRYENEEAVDDSQLPKDRFSAERLKGVDSTLKIQPAELGDSAVYLCASSLVSSRWEKLFFGSGTQLSVL.

The genes are TRBV25-1 and TRBJ1-5, with 7 nucleotides matching TRBD1. The CDR3 runs to 13 residues. Germline CDR1 MGHDK, CDR2 SYGVNS. Losses at the gene ends were 4 bases for V and 7 bases for J; bases not matched to a gene: 4. CDR3 sequence: CASSGQGNQPQHF. The CDR3 DNA reads as TGTGCCAGCAGTGGACAGGGAAACCAGCCCCAGCATTTT.

V is TRBV4-2 and J is TRBJ1-4; TRBD1 matches at 8 bases. Germline V gene data show CDR1 as LGHNA and CDR2 as YNFKEQ. The CDR3 runs 15 residues. V lost 6 bases to trimming and J lost 8 bases; unmatched junction nucleotides: 11. The CDR3 DNA reads as TGTGCCAGCAGATCCGGACAGGGAGAAGGAGAAAAACTGTTTTTT. Its protein is CASRSGQGEGEKLFF.

This clone was detected once. The chain links TRBV7-2 to TRBJ2-6; D unclear. V lost 9 bases, J lost 4 bases, and 10 bases lay in between. Germline CDR1 is SGHTA and CDR2 is FQGNSA. The CDR3 has 13 residues. In DNA, the CDR3 is TGTGCCAGGGCGGTGGCGGGGGCCAACGTCCTGACTTTC. As protein: CARAVAGANVLTF.

The J gene is TRBJ1-2, the V gene TRBV28, with 9 bases identical to TRBD1. V lost 6 bases, J lost 8 bases, and 7 bases stayed unmatched. This CDR3 comprises 13 residues. Germline lookup yields CDR1 MDHEN and CDR2 SYDVKM. The CDR3 sequence: CASRGQGDDGYTF. The CDR3 DNA follows: TGTGCCAGCAGGGGACAGGGCGATGACGGCTACACCTTC.

The chain recombines TRBV6-5 with TRBJ1-5; D uncertain. The CDR3 length is 12 residues. Germline-derived CDR1 and CDR2 are MNHEY and SVGAGI. Trimming pared 10 bases from V and 6 bases from J, leaving 13 bases between. CDR3 sequence: CATARDLQPQHF. DNA for the CDR3: TGTGCCACCGCTAGAGATCTTCAGCCCCAGCATTTT.

The V call is TRBV7-9, the J call TRBJ2-2; 11 nucleotides agree with TRBD2. Losses at the gene ends were 3 bases for V and 6 bases for J; bases not matched to a gene: 6. Germline CDR1 is SEHNR and CDR2 is FQNEAQ (reference sequence). The CDR3 extends over 16 amino acids. The CDR3 spells CASSFRTSGSSGELFF. The CDR3 nucleotides read TGTGCCAGCAGCTTTAGAACTAGCGGGAGCTCCGGGGAGCTGTTTTTT. Drawing the rest from reference TRBV7-9 and TRBJ2-2, the complete variable domain is DTGVSQNPRHKITKRGQNVTFRCDPISEHNRLYWYRQTLGQGPEFLTYFQNEAQLEKSRLLSDRFSAERPKGSFSTLEIQRTEQGDSAMYLCASSFRTSGSSGELFFGEGSRLTVL.

J is TRBJ2-5 and V is TRBV5-1; 9 nucleotides agree with TRBD2. With 3 bases clipped from V and 5 bases from J, the junction kept 14 bases outside the gene matches. The CDR3 is made up of 17 amino acids. Germline CDR1 SGHRS, CDR2 YFSETQ. In DNA form, the CDR3 reads TGCGCCAGCAGCTCTACAGTAGCGGGAGCAGGGCGGGAGACCCAGTACTTC. Residues: CASSSTVAGAGRETQYF.

This clone appeared once. This chain uses TRBV9 with TRBJ2-3; 11 nucleotides match TRBD2. CDR3 length equals 20 residues. V trimming: 4 bases; J trimming: 5 bases; junction bases outside the gene matches: 21. Per germline, CDR1 SGDLS and CDR2 YYNGEE. CDR3 residues: CASSLQSGTSGRPTLDTQYF. For the CDR3, the DNA is TGTGCCAGCAGCCTTCAATCCGGGACTAGCGGACGACCGACCTTAGATACGCAGTATTTT.

The chain carries TRBV5-4 and TRBJ2-5; 11 bases are shared with TRBD2. The junction had 0 bases not matched to a gene; V was cut back by 0 bases and J by 2 bases. Germline values: CDR1 SGHNT, CDR2 YYREEE (reference sequence). The CDR3 loop spans 15 amino acids. In DNA, the CDR3 is TGTGCCAGCAGCTTGGGACTAGCGGGGCAAGAGACCCAGTACTTC. As protein: CASSLGLAGQETQYF.

J is TRBJ2-5 and V is TRBV30, with 7 bases lining up with TRBD1. The CDR3 runs 14 residues. The V gene end was trimmed by 5 bases and the J gene end by 10 bases; junction bases not matched to a gene: 16. Germline lookup yields CDR1 GTSNPN and CDR2 SVGIG (reference sequence). CDR3 in DNA: TGTGCCTGGGAAAGAGGGACAGCCAACGGAGACCAGTACTTC. This sequence encodes CAWERGTANGDQYF.

The V gene is TRBV7-9, the J gene TRBJ2-5, with D perhaps matching TRBD2 (6 bases). The CDR3 is 11 amino acids. The V end lost 5 bases, the J end lost 10 bases, and 11 bases lay between the germline ends. Germline V CDR1 and CDR2: SEHNR, FQNEAQ (reference sequence). DNA of the CDR3: TGTGCCAGCAGCCGCCAGGGAGGCCAGTACTTC. Its protein product is CASSRQGGQYF. Drawing the rest from reference TRBV7-9 and TRBJ2-5, the complete variable domain is DTGVSQNPRHKITKRGQNVTFRCDPISEHNRLYWYRQTLGQGPEFLTYFQNEAQLEKSRLLSDRFSAERPKGSFSTLEIQRTEQGDSAMYLCASSRQGGQYFGPGTRLLVL.

The gene calls are TRBV27 and TRBJ2-7; possibly TRBD1 for D (6 bases). The CDR3 totals 13 residues. Trimming pared 10 bases from V and 4 bases from J, leaving 17 bases between. The germline gives CDR1 MNHEY, CDR2 SMNVEV (reference sequence). The CDR3 region is CATRGPYRYEQYF. CDR3 nucleotides: TGTGCCACCAGGGGCCCTTACAGATACGAGCAGTACTTC.

This chain joins TRBV4-3 and TRBJ2-4; D is perhaps TRBD2 (6 bases). The germline V gene has CDR1 LGHNA and CDR2 YSLEER. V lost 0 bases, J lost 9 bases, and 18 bases lay in between. There are 16 residues in the CDR3. For the CDR3, the DNA is TGCGCCAGCAGCCAAGACCACGGAGGGACCTACGGCATTCAGTACTTC. Translating it yields CASSQDHGGTYGIQYF.